This T cell receptor (beta chain) was recorded in a study of T cells expressing NK-cell markers. As concerns this clonotype: Its antigen remains unidentified.

UMI-tagged 5'RACE template switching yielded the TCR beta cDNA. TCRdb reprocessed the 5' RACE reads and keeps a single row for each CDR3 protein, giving no DNA. The table lists roughly 150,000 distinct CDR3 sequences. The CDR3 loop spans 15 amino acids. Germline CDR1 SNHLY, CDR2 FYNNEI. General study results and limits: Clones of NKG2C+ T cells that had expanded were of unclear HCMV specificity. For about six donors, the dominant NKG2C+ clonotypes made up about 1.0-8% of their CD8+ T cells.

The sample consisted of blood T cells: a sorted CD56 or NKG2C T cell subset, CD4+ or CD8+ T cells, or bulk PBMC T cells (not recorded which). The origin of this receptor is a woman between 18 and 70 years old in good health. The chain combines TRBV2 with TRBJ2-1; the D call from TCRdb, TRBD2, cannot be confirmed without DNA. The CDR3 loop is CASSRLAEKYNEQFF.